The T cell receptor beta chain under discussion was sequenced for a study of control samples from healthy donors and cancer patients. The assay was immunoSEQ multiplex PCR, and TCRdb's table has in-frame clones only and misses some. The data contain some 130,000 clones, roughly 90% of them seen just once; the ten biggest clones take up 2.5%. J lost 0 bases, V lost 6 bases, and 11 bases had no gene match. The germline CDR1 and CDR2 sequences are SGHRS and YFSETQ. The CDR3 is 16 amino acids. The specimen was blood. This sequence joins TRBV5-1 and TRBJ1-1; 7 bases line up with TRBD1. This clonotype was sampled from a man aged 18 to 35 in good health. The CDR3 is CASKEGQGGLNTEAFF. The DNA for the CDR3 is TGCGCCAGCAAAGAGGGGCAGGGGGGTTTGAACACTGAAGCTTTCTTT.